Below, 28 T cell receptor beta chains from the same sample are listed, as sequenced in a study of cytomegalovirus exposure and HLA in healthy donors. The PCR used 60 Vbeta and 13 Jbeta primers. Sequenced by immunoSEQ multiplex PCR; TCRdb stores in-frame clones only, minus some. The table includes around 200,000 clones, 70% to 85% detected once. Sequencing was done on a sample of PBMCs. The receptors were sampled from a woman aged 60-70 years in good health and CMV-seropositive.

V gene TRBV14 combines with J gene TRBJ2-2; D is unclear. CDR3 length: 19 residues. Germline lookup yields CDR1 SGHDN and CDR2 FVKESK. V was clipped by 0 bases and J by 1 base, with 18 bases between them. The CDR3 is CASSQEIWPGVVNTGELFF. The CDR3 DNA is TGTGCCAGCAGCCAAGAAATTTGGCCCGGAGTCGTGAACACCGGGGAGCTGTTTTTT.

The V gene is TRBV30, the J gene TRBJ2-2; D is possibly TRBD2 (6 bases). V gave up 4 bases and J gave up 3 bases, with 9 bases separating them. Germline V CDR1 and CDR2: GTSNPN, SVGIG (reference sequence). The CDR3 loop spans 13 amino acids. CDR3: CAWMRGDTGELFF. CDR3 bases: TGTGCCTGGATGCGCGGGGACACCGGGGAGCTGTTTTTT.

The rearrangement links TRBV18 to TRBJ1-1; D unclear. Germline V gene data show CDR1 as KGHSH and CDR2 as LQKENI. The CDR3 loop spans 13 amino acids. V lost 4 bases and J 4 bases, leaving 10 bases between the germline ends. This CDR3 is CASSQTGGTEAFF. As DNA, the CDR3 is TGTGCCAGCTCACAAACCGGCGGCACTGAAGCTTTCTTT.

This clone has only a few counts. The chain employs TRBV5-1 and TRBJ2-3; 7 nucleotides agree with TRBD2. The germline V gene encodes CDR1 SGHRS and CDR2 YFSETQ. The CDR3 totals 16 residues. V lost 4 bases to trimming and J lost 0 bases; unmatched junction nucleotides: 8. The CDR3 protein is CASSRTAGVSTDTQYF. The CDR3 DNA is TGCGCCAGCAGCCGAACGGCGGGAGTAAGCACAGATACGCAGTATTTT.

This clone has only one observation. CDR3 bases: TGTGCCAGCAGTGAAGCCCGGGGGGACACTGAAGCTTTCTTT. This sequence encodes CASSEARGDTEAFF. The chain recombines TRBV6-1 with TRBJ1-1; TRBD1 is a possible D gene (5 bases). CDR1 is MNHNS, CDR2 SASEGT, per germline. CDR3 length: 14 residues. Trimming pared 0 bases from V and 3 bases from J, leaving 8 bases between.

This clone has only a few counts. The rearrangement joins TRBV7-3 to TRBJ1-6, with TRBD1 as a possible D gene (6 bases). CDR1 is SGHTA, CDR2 FQGTGA, per germline. Trimming shortened V by 2 bases and J by 9 bases, and 14 bases separated the two germline ends. This CDR3 has 15 amino acids. DNA of the CDR3: TGTGCCAGCAGCTTACAGGGGACCTTGGGTTCACCCCTCCACTTT. Translated: CASSLQGTLGSPLHF. Supplemented by reference TRBV7-3 and TRBJ1-6, the full variable domain reads GAGVSQTPSNKVTEKGKYVELRCDPISGHTALYWYRQSLGQGPEFLIYFQGTGAADDSGLPNDRFFAVRPEGSVSTLKIQRTERGDSAVYLCASSLQGTLGSPLHFGNGTRLTVT.

The rearrangement uses TRBV7-3 and TRBJ2-1; perhaps TRBD2 as D (5 bases). Trimming stripped 5 bases from V and 10 bases from J, with 15 bases between. The germline V gene has CDR1 SGHTA and CDR2 FQGTGA. This CDR3 comprises 13 residues. CDR3 protein: CASSPGQLGEQFF. In DNA form, the CDR3 reads TGTGCCAGCAGCCCGGGCCAACTAGGCGAGCAGTTCTTC.

The chain recombines TRBV6-1 with TRBJ1-6, with TRBD1 identical over 7 bases. The CDR3 extends over 14 amino acids. Germline CDR1 and CDR2: MNHNS and SASEGT. V lost 5 bases, J lost 7 bases, and 5 bases stayed unmatched. The CDR3 nucleotides are TGTGCCAGCAGTCCCGGGACAGTGAATTCACCCCTCCACTTT. This translates into CASSPGTVNSPLHF.

V gene TRBV29-1 combines with J gene TRBJ1-1; D may be TRBD1 (6 bases). This CDR3 contains 14 residues. Germline CDR1 is SQVTM and CDR2 is ANQGSEA. V was cut by 7 bases and J by 5 bases, with 20 bases left in between. CDR3 DNA: TGCAGCGCGGGAAGGGGGGGATTAGGGACTGAAGCTTTCTTT. Its protein is CSAGRGGLGTEAFF.

V usage is TRBV27 and J usage is TRBJ2-4; 9 bases match TRBD1. Trimming at V came to 5 bases and at J to 6 bases, leaving 8 bases not matched to a gene. Germline-derived CDR1 and CDR2 are MNHEY and SMNVEV (reference sequence). CDR3 length equals 15 residues. CDR3 DNA: TGTGCCAGCAGTCACCGGGACAGGGTTGGAAACATTCAGTACTTC. It is translated as CASSHRDRVGNIQYF.

The chain couples TRBV5-1 to TRBJ2-2; 8 nucleotides agree with TRBD2. Germline CDR1 and CDR2: SGHRS and YFSETQ. The trim removed 0 bases at V and 6 bases at J, leaving 7 bases unmatched. CDR3 length equals 16 residues. The CDR3 coding sequence is TGCGCCAGCAGCTTGGCGGGACTAGTTAACCCCGGGGAGCTGTTTTTT. Its translation: CASSLAGLVNPGELFF.

This chain links TRBV30 with TRBJ1-5; 11 bases fit TRBD1. The V segment lost 4 bases and the J segment 6 bases; nucleotides outside the gene matches: 2. Per the germline V gene, CDR1 is GTSNPN and CDR2 is SVGIG (reference sequence). The CDR3 extends over 13 amino acids. CDR3 sequence (DNA): TGTGCCTGGACCGGACAGGGGGCTCAGCCCCAGCATTTT. Protein product: CAWTGQGAQPQHF.

CDR3 DNA sequence: TGTGCCAGCAGGGCGGGGGGCGGCAATCAGCCCCAGCATTTT. Encoded protein: CASRAGGGNQPQHF. V is TRBV6-5 and J is TRBJ1-5; D possibly corresponds to TRBD1 (6 bases). Germline assignment: CDR1 MNHEY and CDR2 SVGAGI. The CDR3 is made up of 14 amino acids. V gave up 6 bases and J gave up 2 bases, with 11 bases separating them.

This rearrangement joins TRBV4-1 to TRBJ1-4; 10 bases align to TRBD1. V shed 5 bases and J 8 bases; nucleotides not matched to a gene: 5. Germline lookup yields CDR1 MGHRA and CDR2 YSYEKL. The CDR3 is 14 amino acids. DNA of the CDR3: TGCGCCAGCAGCACGGGACAGGGGAGGGAAAAACTGTTTTTT. Its translation is CASSTGQGREKLFF.

The chain has TRBV27 and TRBJ2-1, with 7 bases that match TRBD2. J was trimmed by 5 bases and V by 5 bases; bases with no gene match: 9. This CDR3 comprises 15 residues. CDR1 and CDR2 (germline): MNHEY, SMNVEV (reference sequence). The CDR3 DNA follows: TGTGCCAGCAGTCCATGGACTAGGGGAGACAATGAGCAGTTCTTC. Its translation: CASSPWTRGDNEQFF.

In this sample, this clone turned up a few times. This chain joins TRBV14 and TRBJ2-1, with a weak D call TRBD1 (6 bases). Germline lookup yields CDR1 SGHDN and CDR2 FVKESK. The length of the CDR3 is 13 residues. Trimming removed 4 bases at V and 8 bases at J, with 12 bases between. The CDR3 here is CASSPTGFDEQFF. The CDR3 DNA reads TGTGCCAGCAGCCCCACAGGGTTCGATGAGCAGTTCTTC.

The rearrangement joins TRBV7-3 to TRBJ2-3; TRBD1 matches 8 bases. The CDR3 loop spans 17 amino acids. V shed 2 bases and J 3 bases; nucleotides not matched to a gene: 10. Germline loops: CDR1 SGHTA, CDR2 FQGTGA. The CDR3 DNA sequence: TGTGCCAGCAGCTTAGTCAGGGGGCGTGCGGGTACAGATACGCAGTATTTT. As protein: CASSLVRGRAGTDTQYF.

The chain links TRBV5-1 to TRBJ1-2; D unclear. Germline assignment: CDR1 SGHRS and CDR2 YFSETQ. Trimming took off 0 bases at V and 8 bases at J, with 17 bases between the two ends. The CDR3 loop spans 15 amino acids. CDR3 sequence (DNA): TGCGCCAGCAGCTTGGAAACGGGCGGACTGAGAGGCTACACCTTC. Translation: CASSLETGGLRGYTF.

This clone appeared a single time. The CDR3 DNA sequence: TGCGCCAGCAGCCAAGAATTCCTTTACGGTTCACCCCTCCACTTT. Amino acid sequence: CASSQEFLYGSPLHF. This rearrangement joins TRBV4-3 to TRBJ1-6, with unresolved D. V was cut by 0 bases and J by 9 bases, with 12 bases left in between. Per the germline V gene, CDR1 is LGHNA and CDR2 is YSLEER. The CDR3 runs to 15 residues.

This chain connects TRBV5-6 to TRBJ2-7; TRBD1 might be the D (7 bases). The V end lost 6 bases, the J end lost 2 bases, and 15 bases lay between the germline ends. Germline values: CDR1 SGHDT, CDR2 YYEEEE. CDR3 length: 14 amino acids. In nucleotides, the CDR3 is TGTGCCAGCATCCCAGGGGGGAACGCCTACGAGCAGTACTTC. Translated: CASIPGGNAYEQYF.

J is TRBJ2-1 and V is TRBV19; 10 nucleotides align to TRBD2. This CDR3 contains 17 residues. The germline V gene has CDR1 LNHDA and CDR2 SQIVND (reference sequence). J was trimmed by 5 bases and V by 6 bases; bases with no gene match: 13. The CDR3 DNA reads as TGTGCCAGTAGAAGGAGCTTTAGGACTAGCGGTAACAATGAGCAGTTCTTC. Its translation is CASRRSFRTSGNNEQFF.

This rearrangement joins TRBV12-1 to TRBJ2-1; TRBD1, the table's D call, was not compared with the DNA. TRBV12-1 is noted as a pseudogene. The CDR3 loop spans 14 amino acids. CDR3: CASSSRTGSDEQFF. In DNA form, the CDR3 reads TGTGCCAGCAGCTCCAGGACAGGCAGCGATGAGCAGTTCTTC.

In this sample, this clone turned up once. The chain has TRBV6-1 and TRBJ2-3, with D possibly matching TRBD1 (6 bases). This CDR3 has 15 amino acids. Germline V lookup: CDR1 MNHNS, CDR2 SASEGT. V lost 8 bases, J lost 2 bases, and 17 bases lay in between. The CDR3, as DNA: TGTGCCAGCGGTCTTACAGGGCCCGCCACAGATACGCAGTATTTT. Residues: CASGLTGPATDTQYF.

The CDR3 DNA reads as TGTGCCAGCAGCCCCGGACAGAGAACTAACTATGGCTACACCTTC. Protein product: CASSPGQRTNYGYTF. This chain connects TRBV7-2 to TRBJ1-2, with a tentative D call TRBD1 (6 bases). The CDR3 runs 15 residues. The germline V and J ends were trimmed by 5 bases and 0 bases, with 13 bases remaining between them. The germline V gene encodes CDR1 SGHTA and CDR2 FQGNSA.

This clone has just one count. This chain joins TRBV7-3 and TRBJ2-1, with 8 bases aligning to TRBD2. From germline, CDR1 is SGHTA and CDR2 FQGTGA. The CDR3 is made up of 15 amino acids. V lost 5 bases, J lost 0 bases, and 3 bases stayed unmatched. CDR3 in amino acids: CASSLGGASYNEQFF. The DNA of the CDR3 is TGTGCCAGCAGCCTCGGGGGGGCCTCCTACAATGAGCAGTTCTTC.

The chain joins TRBV5-6 to TRBJ2-1; tentatively, D is TRBD1 (5 bases). The CDR3 has 12 amino acids. CDR1 is SGHDT, CDR2 YYEEEE, per germline. Trimming removed 5 bases from V and 4 bases from J, with 7 bases in between. CDR3 sequence: CASRRQYNEQFF. Written as DNA, the CDR3 is TGTGCCAGCAGGCGACAGTACAATGAGCAGTTCTTC. Drawing the rest from reference TRBV5-6 and TRBJ2-1, the complete variable domain is DAGVTQSPTHLIKTRGQQVTLRCSPKSGHDTVSWYQQALGQGPQFIFQYYEEEERQRGNFPDRFSGHQFPNYSSELNVNALLLGDSALYLCASRRQYNEQFFGPGTRLTVL.

The J gene is TRBJ2-3, the V gene TRBV30, with D perhaps TRBD2 (5 bases). Germline CDR1 reads GTSNPN; CDR2 reads SVGIG (reference sequence). The V gene lost 0 bases and the J gene lost 2 bases, with 12 bases spanning the gap. This CDR3 has 15 amino acids. CDR3 nucleotides: TGTGCCTGGAGTGTCTGGCGGGTAGCCACAGATACGCAGTATTTT. Translation gives CAWSVWRVATDTQYF.

The J gene is TRBJ1-5, the V gene TRBV4-1; TRBD1 is a possible D gene (6 bases). The CDR3 covers 16 residues. Trimming removed 6 bases from V and 1 base from J, with 16 bases in between. CDR1 is MGHRA and CDR2 is YSYEKL in the germline V gene. The CDR3 DNA sequence: TGCGCCAGCAGTCAAAACAGGGACATCAGCAATCAGCCCCAGCATTTT. Protein sequence: CASSQNRDISNQPQHF.